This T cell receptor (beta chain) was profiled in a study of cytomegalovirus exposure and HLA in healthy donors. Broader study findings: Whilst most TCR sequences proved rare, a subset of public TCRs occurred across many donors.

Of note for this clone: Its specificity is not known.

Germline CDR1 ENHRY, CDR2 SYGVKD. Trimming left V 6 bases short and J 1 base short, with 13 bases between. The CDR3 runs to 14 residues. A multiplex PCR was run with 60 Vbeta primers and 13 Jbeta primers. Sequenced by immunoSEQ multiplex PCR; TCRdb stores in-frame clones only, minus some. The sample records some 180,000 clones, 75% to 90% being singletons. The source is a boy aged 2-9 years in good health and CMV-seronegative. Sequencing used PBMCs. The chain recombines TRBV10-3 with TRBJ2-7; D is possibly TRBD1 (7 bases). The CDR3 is CAISDRAGSYEQYF. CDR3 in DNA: TGTGCCATCAGCGACAGGGCGGGGTCCTACGAGCAGTACTTC.